This T cell receptor (beta chain) was identified in a study of CD8 T cells in Susac syndrome. The wider study: Patients with Susac syndrome were therapy-naive, treated with corticosteroids, or treated with intravenous immunoglobulin alone when blood was collected.

Recently defined diagnostic criteria for definite or probable disease were fulfilled by Susac syndrome patients. RNA in amounts of roughly 0.5 to 1 ug was reverse transcribed with random hexamers. TCRdb processed the immunoSEQ multiplex PCR reads anew with MiXCR; each CDR3 protein has one entry. The sample has around 95,000 distinct CDR3 sequences, 95% seen once. The germline gives CDR1 SNHLY, CDR2 FYNNEI. This CDR3 is 11 amino acids long. V lost 6 bases, J lost 7 bases, and 7 bases lay in between. The sample was CD8+ T cells from PBMCs. This TCR was sampled from a human donor with Susac syndrome. V usage is TRBV2 and J usage is TRBJ2-1; possible D gene TRBD2, 6 bases. The CDR3 DNA is TGTGCCAGCAGGGAGGGGAATGAGCAGTTCTTC. It yields the protein CASREGNEQFF.